Below, 15 T cell receptor beta chains from the same sample are listed, as sequenced in a study of cytomegalovirus exposure and HLA in healthy donors. PCR used 60 Vbeta primers and 13 Jbeta primers. Data came from immunoSEQ multiplex PCR; TCRdb stores just in-frame clones and leaves some out. Among just over 150,000 clones listed, around 80% were seen once. Sequenced material: PBMCs. These receptors all stem from a man in his forties or fifties in good health and CMV-seropositive.

The sample holds one count of this clone. In nucleotides, the CDR3 is TGTGCCAGTAGTATAGATCGAACAGCTAGCGGGGAGCCCACAGATACGCAGTATTTT. This codes for CASSIDRTASGEPTDTQYF. The gene calls are TRBV19 and TRBJ2-3, with 9 bases that match TRBD2. The CDR3 consists of 19 residues. With 0 bases clipped from V and 2 bases from J, the junction kept 12 bases outside the gene matches. In germline, CDR1 is LNHDA, CDR2 SQIVND (reference sequence).

This chain joins TRBV7-3 and TRBJ2-3, with D possibly TRBD2 on 6 matching bases. V was trimmed by 2 bases and J by 5 bases, leaving 17 bases between them. Germline lookup yields CDR1 SGHTA and CDR2 FQGTGA. The CDR3 runs to 16 residues. CDR3 amino acids: CASSLEPTRRGDTQYF. CDR3 coding DNA: TGTGCCAGCAGCTTAGAACCCACGCGGCGGGGAGATACGCAGTATTTT.

This chain connects TRBV5-6 to TRBJ2-7, with a weak D call TRBD2 (6 bases). CDR1 and CDR2 (germline): SGHDT, YYEEEE. CDR3 size: 15 residues. The V gene lost 4 bases and the J gene lost 0 bases, with 14 bases spanning the gap. The CDR3 loop reads CASSVGTGASYEQYF. The CDR3 nucleotides are TGTGCCAGCAGCGTTGGAACGGGAGCCTCCTACGAGCAGTACTTC.

The rearrangement uses TRBV15 and TRBJ2-7, with 8 bases lining up with TRBD1. Germline V gene lookup returns CDR1 LNHNV and CDR2 YYDKDF (reference sequence). V was clipped by 2 bases and J by 2 bases; unmatched bases: 2. The CDR3 is 14 residues long. CDR3 nucleotides: TGTGCCACCAGCAGATGGGACAGGCCCTACGAGCAGTACGTC. As protein: CATSRWDRPYEQYV.

V usage is TRBV19 and J usage is TRBJ2-1; 8 bases are a match to TRBD1. The germline gives CDR1 LNHDA, CDR2 SQIVND (reference sequence). Trimming cost V 6 bases and J 5 bases; bases outside gene matches: 12. CDR3 length: 16 amino acids. This CDR3 reads CASRPPGGQGNNEQFF. Here the CDR3 DNA reads TGTGCCAGTAGACCCCCCGGTGGACAGGGAAACAATGAGCAGTTCTTC.

This rearrangement joins TRBV2 to TRBJ1-2, with TRBD1 matching 7 bases. The length of the CDR3 is 14 residues. Trimming at V came to 8 bases and at J to 3 bases, leaving 9 bases not matched to a gene. Germline-derived CDR1 and CDR2 are SNHLY and FYNNEI. The CDR3 here is CASGDRAGDYGYTF. The CDR3 nucleotides read TGTGCCAGCGGAGACAGGGCCGGAGACTATGGCTACACCTTC.

The chain recombines TRBV27 with TRBJ1-2; no clear D gene. The CDR3 contains 12 residues. From germline, CDR1 is MNHEY and CDR2 SMNVEV (reference sequence). V shed 5 bases and J shed 8 bases, with 12 bases lying between them. The CDR3 DNA follows: TGTGCCAGCAGTGAAGGGAGGACGGGCTACACCTTC. Protein product: CASSEGRTGYTF.

This clone was detected once. This chain links TRBV30 with TRBJ2-1; the match to TRBD2 covers 8 bases. J lost 4 bases, V lost 2 bases, and 7 bases had no gene match. CDR3 size: 15 residues. Looked up from germline, CDR1 is GTSNPN and CDR2 is SVGIG (reference sequence). This chain's CDR3 is CAWSPTSVYYNEQFF. The DNA for the CDR3 is TGTGCCTGGAGTCCGACTAGCGTATATTACAATGAGCAGTTCTTC. The complete variable domain, with remaining parts taken from reference TRBV30 and TRBJ2-1, reads SQTIHQWPATLVQPVGSPLSLECTVEGTSNPNLYWYRQAAGRGLQLLFYSVGIGQISSEVPQNLSASRPQDRQFILSSKKLLLSDSGFYLCAWSPTSVYYNEQFFGPGTRLTVL.

The chain links TRBV6-1 to TRBJ2-5; the D is unclear. The ends were cut back, 10 bases at V and 4 bases at J, with 13 bases in the middle. The CDR3 contains 12 residues. CDR1 is MNHNS and CDR2 is SASEGT in the germline V gene. DNA for the CDR3: TGTGCCATCTTGACAAACTCAGAGACCCAGTACTTC. Translating it yields CAILTNSETQYF.

V and J are TRBV15 and TRBJ1-6; D might be TRBD1 (5 bases). The CDR3 is made up of 14 amino acids. Germline CDR1 and CDR2: LNHNV and YYDKDF (reference sequence). Trimming took 8 bases from V and 9 from J, leaving 17 bases between them. The DNA for the CDR3 is TGTGCCACCCGGGACGGGGGATACGGTTCACCCCTCCACTTT. Translated, it gives CATRDGGYGSPLHF.

This chain connects TRBV30 to TRBJ1-5; 9 nucleotides align to TRBD1. This CDR3 spans 18 amino acids. Trimming removed 5 bases from V and 1 base from J; junction bases left unmatched: 15. CDR1 is GTSNPN, CDR2 SVGIG, per germline (reference sequence). The CDR3, as DNA: TGTGCCTGGGCCTCCGGGACAGGGAGGATTGTAAGCAATCAGCCCCAGCATTTT. It encodes CAWASGTGRIVSNQPQHF. Full variable domain (outside the CDR3, taken from reference TRBV30 and TRBJ1-5): SQTIHQWPATLVQPVGSPLSLECTVEGTSNPNLYWYRQAAGRGLQLLFYSVGIGQISSEVPQNLSASRPQDRQFILSSKKLLLSDSGFYLCAWASGTGRIVSNQPQHFGDGTRLSIL.

V usage is TRBV5-1 and J usage is TRBJ2-7, with D perhaps matching TRBD2 (6 bases). Germline loops: CDR1 SGHRS, CDR2 YFSETQ. V lost 3 bases and J lost 2, with 12 bases in between. The CDR3 is 14 amino acids. The CDR3 bases are TGCGCCAGCAGCTCCGGACGGGGGACCTACGAGCAGTACTTC. Amino acid sequence: CASSSGRGTYEQYF. The entire variable domain, with the rest obtained from reference TRBV5-1 and TRBJ2-7, is as follows: KAGVTQTPRYLIKTRGQQVTLSCSPISGHRSVSWYQQTPGQGLQFLFEYFSETQRNKGNFPGRFSGRQFSNSRSEMNVSTLELGDSALYLCASSSGRGTYEQYFGPGTRLTVT.

This clone was seen more than once but under ten times. The genes are TRBV7-9 and TRBJ2-1, with D perhaps TRBD2 (5 bases). Trimming cost V 0 bases and J 0 bases, with 6 bases left between them. Per germline, CDR1 SEHNR and CDR2 FQNEAQ (reference sequence). The CDR3 runs 15 residues. As DNA, the CDR3 is TGTGCCAGCAGCTTAGCGGGGAGCTCCTACAATGAGCAGTTCTTC. It yields the protein CASSLAGSSYNEQFF.

The chain combines TRBV6-1 with TRBJ1-1; D gene unclear. Deletions cut 4 bases from V and 1 base from J, with 7 bases between. In germline, CDR1 is MNHNS, CDR2 SASEGT. The CDR3 has 13 residues. CDR3 in DNA: TGTGCCAGCAGTGTAGGAGGGAACACTGAAGCTTTCTTT. Protein: CASSVGGNTEAFF.

V is TRBV7-9 and J is TRBJ2-4; the D is unclear. V was clipped by 5 bases and J by 0 bases, with 14 bases between them. The germline gives CDR1 SEHNR, CDR2 FQNEAQ (reference sequence). The CDR3 length is 16 residues. CDR3 amino acids: CASSPKANSAKNIQYF. The CDR3 DNA sequence: TGTGCCAGCAGCCCCAAAGCGAATTCAGCCAAAAACATTCAGTACTTC.